Listed below are T cell receptor beta chains from one sample, sequenced in a study of shared clonotypes between healthy human individuals. Profiling relied on immunoSEQ multiplex PCR, and the TCRdb table lists in-frame clones only, not all of them. This repertoire shows about 1 million clones, more than 60% found once; its top ten account for about 1.5%. Sample: memory CD4+ T cells sorted from blood. The source is a man between 18 and 35 years old in good health. Each CDR3 is given with its conserved first and last residue. The D gene is left open where the match is weak. Some rows have no size entry. The others give once, few or many, or a class for an expanded clone.

CASSSRGGEETQYF	TGTGCCAGTAGTTCCCGGGGGGGCGAAGAGACCCAGTACTTC	.	TRBJ2-5	TRBD2	TRBV19
CASSTGGRNTGELFF	TGTGCCAGCAGTACGGGGGGGAGAAACACCGGGGAGCTGTTTTTT	once	TRBJ2-2	TRBD2	TRBV2
CASGIGRDSEPQHF	TGTGCCAGCGGGATTGGACGGGATAGTGAGCCCCAGCATTTT	.	TRBJ1-5	.	TRBV27
CAWSRTSGNTIYF	TGTGCCTGGAGTCGGACCTCTGGAAACACCATATATTTT	.	TRBJ1-3	.	TRBV30
CASGRSGSSDEQYF	TGTGCTAGTGGCCGTAGCGGGAGTTCCGACGAGCAGTACTTC	.	TRBJ2-7	TRBD2	TRBV12-5
CASSDLPGLAAYEQYF	TGTGCCAGCAGTGATCTTCCGGGACTAGCGGCTTACGAGCAGTACTTC	.	TRBJ2-7	TRBD2	TRBV6-4
CASSVVTGNTEAFF	TGTGCCAGCAGCGTAGTAACAGGGAACACTGAAGCTTTCTTT	.	TRBJ1-1	.	TRBV9
CASSLTVTDTQYF	TGCGCCAGCAGCTTGACGGTCACAGATACGCAGTATTTT	.	TRBJ2-3	.	TRBV5-1
CASSSDRANTEAFF	TGTGCCAGCAGCTCTGACAGGGCTAACACTGAAGCTTTCTTT	once	TRBJ1-1	TRBD1	TRBV5-4
CASSLSRGSYEQYF	TGCGCCAGCAGCTTGTCCAGGGGCTCCTACGAGCAGTACTTC	.	TRBJ2-7	.	TRBV5-1
CASSTTRGTYEQYF	TGTGCCAGCTCTACCACAAGGGGAACCTACGAGCAGTACTTC	.	TRBJ2-7	.	TRBV18
CASSQGAGDGYTF	TGTGCCAGCAGCCAGGGGGCAGGGGATGGCTACACCTTC	.	TRBJ1-2	TRBD1	TRBV7-9
CASSTGTSGRNEQYF	TGCGCCAGCAGCACGGGGACTAGCGGGAGAAACGAGCAGTACTTC	.	TRBJ2-7	TRBD2	TRBV5-1
CASSPGQGRTDTQYF	TGTGCCAGCTCACCCGGACAGGGCCGCACAGATACGCAGTATTTT	.	TRBJ2-3	TRBD1	TRBV18
CAITQQANTGELFF	TGTGCCATCACCCAACAAGCGAACACCGGGGAGCTGTTTTTT	.	TRBJ2-2	.	TRBV10-3
CASSSDRNTHEKLFF	TGTGCCAGCAGCTCAGACAGAAACACTCATGAAAAACTGTTTTTT	.	TRBJ1-4	.	TRBV5-5
CASSLMPGQPQHF	TGTGCCAGCAGCTTAATGCCGGGGCAGCCCCAGCATTTT	.	TRBJ1-5	.	TRBV7-2
CASSFGSGISSYEQYF	TGTGCCAGCAGTTTCGGGAGCGGGATTAGCTCCTACGAGCAGTACTTC	.	TRBJ2-7	TRBD2	TRBV27
CASHTSLSYGYTF	TGTGCCAGCCATACCAGCCTATCCTATGGCTACACCTTC	.	TRBJ1-2	.	TRBV5-4
CASSRGGPTSYEQYF	TGTGCCAGCAGCCGCGGCGGTCCCACCTCCTACGAGCAGTACTTC	.	TRBJ2-7	.	TRBV7-9
CSVEVPGLVSLHF	TGCAGCGTTGAAGTTCCGGGCCTGGTATCCCTCCACTTT	.	TRBJ1-6	.	TRBV29-1
CASALRIAKDEQFF	TGTGCCAGCGCCCTGAGGATAGCAAAAGATGAGCAGTTCTTC	.	TRBJ2-1	.	TRBV28
CASSRGAGGQGNTEAFF	TGTGCCAGCAGCAGAGGGGCCGGGGGCCAAGGGAACACTGAAGCTTTCTTT	.	TRBJ1-1	.	TRBV5-4
CASSEGRGYSNQPQHF	TGTGCCAGCAGTGAAGGCCGGGGGTATAGCAATCAGCCCCAGCATTTT	.	TRBJ1-5	.	TRBV2
CASRMDSSNYGYTF	TGTGCCAGCAGGATGGACAGCTCTAACTATGGCTACACCTTC	.	TRBJ1-2	.	TRBV6-1
CASILTSGPSYEQYF	TGTGCCAGCATCTTGACTAGCGGTCCTTCCTACGAGCAGTACTTC	.	TRBJ2-7	TRBD2	TRBV6-1
CASSAVVGTQYF	TGTGCCAGCAGTGCGGTCGTGGGGACCCAGTACTTC	few	TRBJ2-5	.	TRBV2
CSATHYNEQFF	TGCAGTGCTACACACTACAATGAGCAGTTCTTC	few	TRBJ2-1	.	TRBV20-1
CASAPGTGLDDTEAFF	TGTGCCAGCGCTCCCGGGACAGGGCTGGACGACACTGAAGCTTTCTTT	.	TRBJ1-1	TRBD1	TRBV28
CASGRDTNTEAFF	TGTGCTAGTGGGCGGGACACGAACACTGAAGCTTTCTTT	.	TRBJ1-1	.	TRBV12-5
CASSRYLAGPYNEQFF	TGTGCCAGCTCACGATACCTAGCGGGGCCCTACAATGAGCAGTTCTTC	.	TRBJ2-1	TRBD2	TRBV18
CASSYGQGENNEQFF	TGTGCCAGCAGTTACGGACAGGGGGAAAACAATGAGCAGTTCTTC	.	TRBJ2-1	TRBD1	TRBV5-6
CASSLGATGELFF	TGTGCCAGCAGCTTAGGGGCCACCGGGGAGCTGTTTTTT	.	TRBJ2-2	.	TRBV7-9
CAIGSGRMGNNEQYF	TGTGCCATCGGCTCAGGGAGGATGGGGAACAACGAGCAGTACTTC	.	TRBJ2-7	.	TRBV10-3
CAWSLGPRDIQYF	TGTGCCTGGAGTCTGGGACCGCGGGACATTCAGTACTTC	once	TRBJ2-4	.	TRBV30